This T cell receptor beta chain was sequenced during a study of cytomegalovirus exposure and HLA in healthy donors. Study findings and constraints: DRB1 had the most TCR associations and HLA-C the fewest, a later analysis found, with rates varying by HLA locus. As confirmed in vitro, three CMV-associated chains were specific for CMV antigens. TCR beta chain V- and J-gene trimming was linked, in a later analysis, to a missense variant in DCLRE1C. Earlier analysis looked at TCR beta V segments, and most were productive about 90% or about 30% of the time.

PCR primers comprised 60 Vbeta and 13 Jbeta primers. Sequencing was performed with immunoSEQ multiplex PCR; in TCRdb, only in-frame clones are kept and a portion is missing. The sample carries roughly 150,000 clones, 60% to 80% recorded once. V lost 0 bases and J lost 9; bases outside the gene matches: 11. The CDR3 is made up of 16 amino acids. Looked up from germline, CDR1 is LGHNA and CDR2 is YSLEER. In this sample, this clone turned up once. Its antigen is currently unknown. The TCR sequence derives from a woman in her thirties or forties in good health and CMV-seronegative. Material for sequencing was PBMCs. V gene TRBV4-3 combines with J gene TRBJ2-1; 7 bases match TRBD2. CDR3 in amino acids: CASSQDRLSGVIEQFF. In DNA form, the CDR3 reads TGCGCCAGCAGCCAAGATCGACTAAGCGGGGTGATTGAGCAGTTCTTC.